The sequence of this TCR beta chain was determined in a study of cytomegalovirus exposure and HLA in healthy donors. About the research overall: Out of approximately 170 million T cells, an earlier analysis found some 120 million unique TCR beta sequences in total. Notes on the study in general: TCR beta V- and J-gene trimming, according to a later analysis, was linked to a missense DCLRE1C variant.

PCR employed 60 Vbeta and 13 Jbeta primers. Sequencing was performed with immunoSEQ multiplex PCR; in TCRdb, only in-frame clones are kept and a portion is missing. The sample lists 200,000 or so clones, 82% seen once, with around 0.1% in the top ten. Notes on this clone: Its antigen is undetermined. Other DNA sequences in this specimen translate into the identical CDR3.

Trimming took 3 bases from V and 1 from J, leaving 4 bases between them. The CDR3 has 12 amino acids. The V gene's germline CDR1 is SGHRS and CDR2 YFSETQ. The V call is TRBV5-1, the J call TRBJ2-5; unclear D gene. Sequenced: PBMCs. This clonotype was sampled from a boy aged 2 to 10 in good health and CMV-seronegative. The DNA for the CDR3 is TGCGCCAGCAGCTCGGGCCAAGAGACCCAGTACTTC. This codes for CASSSGQETQYF. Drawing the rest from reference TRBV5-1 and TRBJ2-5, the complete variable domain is KAGVTQTPRYLIKTRGQQVTLSCSPISGHRSVSWYQQTPGQGLQFLFEYFSETQRNKGNFPGRFSGRQFSNSRSEMNVSTLELGDSALYLCASSSGQETQYFGPGTRLLVL.